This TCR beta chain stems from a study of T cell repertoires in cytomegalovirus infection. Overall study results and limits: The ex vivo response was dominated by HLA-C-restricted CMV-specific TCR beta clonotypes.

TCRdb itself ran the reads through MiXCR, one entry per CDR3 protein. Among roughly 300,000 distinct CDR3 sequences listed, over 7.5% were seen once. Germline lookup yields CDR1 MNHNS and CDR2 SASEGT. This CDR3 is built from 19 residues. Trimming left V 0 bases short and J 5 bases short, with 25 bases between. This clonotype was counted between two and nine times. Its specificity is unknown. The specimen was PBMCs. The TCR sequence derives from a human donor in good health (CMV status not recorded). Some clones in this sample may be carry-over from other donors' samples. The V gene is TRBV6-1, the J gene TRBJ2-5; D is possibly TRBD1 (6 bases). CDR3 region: CASSEALAWGQSSRETQYF. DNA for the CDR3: TGTGCCAGCAGTGAAGCGCTCGCGTGGGGACAATCTAGCCGGGAGACCCAGTACTTC.